This T cell receptor (beta chain) was found in a study of regulatory T cells in long-lasting Graves disease. Construction of TCR beta libraries relied on iRepertoire HTBI primers and on Arm-PCR targeting CDR3 regions. TCRdb redid the calling of the multiplex PCR reads with MiXCR, one entry per CDR3 protein. The repertoire has approximately 350,000 distinct CDR3 sequences, about an eighth of them found once; the top ten carry approximately 20%. Remarks on this clonotype: The antigen is unknown. Possible read error: a much larger clone is one base away. Without the conserved terminal phenylalanine or tryptophan, this CDR3 likely stems from a read error.

The germline V and J ends were trimmed by 9 bases and 1 base, with 16 bases remaining between them. CDR3 length: 16 amino acids. CDR1 and CDR2 from the germline V gene are MNHNS and SASEGT. Study outcomes and limitations: Persistent Graves' cases showed lower TCR diversity than newly diagnosed cases.

The time point here: newly diagnosed GD, antithyroid drugs for less than 3 months. The TCR library was prepared using RNA isolated from PBMCs. One endocrinology department in Xi'an, China, was where patients came from. The sample was also linked to a second study, of T cells in Graves' hyperthyroidism and ophthalmopathy. That publication notes: Diagnosis rested on symptoms, serum thyroxine and TRAb, thyroid ultrasound, and orbital computed tomography. Using 13 V-J features, a model discriminated ophthalmopathy from stable hyperthyroidism.

This specimen was peripheral blood mononuclear cells (PBMCs), taken at new diagnosis, from a patient treated with antithyroid drugs. The chain uses TRBV6-1 and TRBJ2-6, with TRBD2 as a possible D gene (5 bases). This TCR was recovered from a young woman with Graves disease. The CDR3 reads CASIDGILSGANVLTL. DNA of the CDR3: TGTGCCAGTATCGACGGGATCCTATCTGGGGCCAACGTCCTGACTCTC.